This note documents a single T cell receptor beta chain sequence. Its matching antigen is unknown. This specimen belongs to a study of chemoradiotherapy in HPV16-positive cancers. Looking at the study overall: A couple of HPV16-positive patients' cells yielded candidate HPV-specific clones and common motifs. Study findings and constraints: During treatment, candidate HPV-specific clones and E7-related motifs expanded in tumor.

Over chemoradiotherapy, repertoires were sampled more than once. The method was immunoSEQ multiplex PCR; TCRdb's version includes in-frame clones alone and lacks a portion of them. Here the sample spans over 10,000 clones, 70% to 85% being singletons. Trimming cost V 1 base and J 3 bases, with 6 bases left between them. This CDR3 comprises 13 residues. The germline V gene has CDR1 SEHNR and CDR2 FQNEAQ (reference sequence). This chain connects TRBV7-9 to TRBJ2-5, with D unclear. This TCR was recovered from a human donor with HPV-associated anogenital cancer. Sequenced material: blood, taken from a patient who underwent chemoradiotherapy. Here the CDR3 reads CASSLVTKETQYF. For the CDR3, the DNA is TGTGCCAGCAGCTTAGTGACGAAAGAGACCCAGTACTTC.